This TCR beta chain was sequenced for a study of T-cell reconstitution after alpha-beta-depleted transplantation in children. This clonotype was detected ten times or more. One junction end does not reproduce the germline sequence, and a read error may be involved. Preparation of the TCRbeta library involved a method that used unique molecular identifiers. TCRdb re-derived calls from the PCR reads in MiXCR, one entry per CDR3 protein. Of 83,000 or so distinct CDR3 sequences in the sample, roughly 8.8% were seen once. This receptor was identified in a human donor who donated a stem cell graft to a child with congenital amegakaryocytic thrombocytopenia. Sequencing was performed on PBMCs from the stem cell graft donor, taken from the stem cell graft.

The CDR3: CSAEQGDYGYTF. The CDR3 DNA reads as TGCAGCGCTGAACAGGGCGACTATGGCTACACCTTC. The V call is TRBV29-1, the J call TRBJ1-2, with D possibly being TRBD1 (6 bases). The CDR3 consists of 12 residues. Germline V lookup: CDR1 SQVTM, CDR2 ANQGSEA.